This TCR beta chain was sequenced during a study of cytomegalovirus exposure and HLA in healthy donors. Overall study: Findings of an earlier analysis included about 120 million unique TCR beta sequences from roughly 190 million T cells. Just over 80% of several hundred genotyped donors fell in the Caucasian-associated ancestry cluster.

The PCR ran on 60 Vbeta and 13 Jbeta primers. Generated by immunoSEQ multiplex PCR, the TCRdb table keeps only in-frame clones and is missing some. The data contain some 130,000 clones, roughly 70% of them singletons. In nominal health when sampled, donors likely had unrecorded immune exposures nonetheless. The CDR3 spans 15 residues. V lost 5 bases to trimming and J lost 6 bases, with 16 bases between them. The germline V gene has CDR1 MNHNS and CDR2 SASEGT. Sequenced input: PBMCs. J is TRBJ2-2 and V is TRBV6-1; TRBD2 is a possible D gene (5 bases). The clonotype comes from a man in his forties in good health and CMV-seronegative. The CDR3 here is CASSSRGATPGELFF. DNA of the CDR3: TGTGCCAGCAGTTCCCGGGGTGCTACCCCCGGGGAGCTGTTTTTT.